The 3 T cell receptor beta chains below all came from one sample that was sequenced in a study of T cell repertoires in cytomegalovirus infection. TCRdb called the reads again in MiXCR, with one record for every CDR3 protein. The repertoire includes approximately 290,000 distinct CDR3 sequences, about 25% of them detected once, and over 11% sits in the top ten. Sequenced material: PBMCs. These receptors came from a human donor in good health (CMV status not recorded). Some clones in this sample may be carry-over from other donors' samples.

The chain has TRBV11-2 and TRBJ1-5, with D uncertain. Between the trimmed V and J ends, which lost 3 bases and 4 bases, there was a span of 10 bases. The CDR3 is made up of 14 amino acids. Germline loops: CDR1 SGHAT, CDR2 FQNNGV. CDR3 nucleotides: TGTGCCAGCAGCTTGAACAGCCAAAATCAGCCCCAGCATTTT. It specifies CASSLNSQNQPQHF.

V is TRBV5-1 and J is TRBJ2-6; D is unresolved. Germline CDR1 SGHRS, CDR2 YFSETQ. Between the trimmed V and J ends, which lost 0 bases and 0 bases, there was a span of 7 bases. The CDR3 is made up of 16 amino acids. The CDR3 region is CASSLAWDSGANVLTF. CDR3 in DNA: TGCGCCAGCAGCTTGGCTTGGGACTCTGGGGCCAACGTCCTGACTTTC.

This clonotype was counted between two and nine times. This chain connects TRBV2 to TRBJ2-5; 8 bases fit TRBD2. This CDR3 has 13 residues. The germline V gene has CDR1 SNHLY and CDR2 FYNNEI. The junction had 5 bases not matched to a gene; V was cut back by 7 bases and J by 4 bases. This CDR3 is CASNPGTRETQYF. The CDR3 nucleotides read TGTGCCAGCAACCCCGGGACTAGAGAGACCCAGTACTTC. Full variable domain (missing parts from reference TRBV2 and TRBJ2-5): EPEVTQTPSHQVTQMGQEVILRCVPISNHLYFYWYRQILGQKVEFLVSFYNNEISEKSEIFDDQFSVERPDGSNFTLKIRSTKLEDSAMYFCASNPGTRETQYFGPGTRLLVL.